These 28 T cell receptor beta chains were sequenced from one sample in a study of cytomegalovirus exposure and HLA in healthy donors. A multiplex PCR was run with 60 Vbeta primers and 13 Jbeta primers. Repertoires were generated with immunoSEQ multiplex PCR, while TCRdb's copy carries only in-frame clones and drops some. The sample records 150,000 to 200,000 clones, approximately 82% being singletons. The sequencing sample was made of PBMCs. The source of these receptors is a woman in her thirties or forties in good health and CMV-seropositive.

V gene TRBV5-5 combines with J gene TRBJ1-1; no definite D call. The CDR3 contains 13 residues. V lost 5 bases, J lost 4 bases, and 12 bases lay in between. Germline CDR1 is SGHKS and CDR2 is YYEKEE (reference sequence). The CDR3 spells CASRLQQLTEAFF. The CDR3 nucleotides are TGTGCCAGCAGGTTACAGCAACTCACTGAAGCTTTCTTT.

The chain couples TRBV7-2 to TRBJ1-4; D is uncertain. The V gene's germline CDR1 is SGHTA and CDR2 FQGNSA. The CDR3 spans 17 residues. V lost 5 bases and J 7 bases, leaving 23 bases between the germline ends. The CDR3 region has the DNA TGTGCCAGCAGCCCCAACCGCGCGGCGGGGAAAGGTGAAAAACTGTTTTTT. Amino acids: CASSPNRAAGKGEKLFF.

The V and J genes are TRBV5-1 and TRBJ2-5; no clear D. The CDR3 runs 14 residues. Trimming removed 1 base at V and 5 bases at J, with 12 bases between. CDR1 is SGHRS, CDR2 YFSETQ, per germline. This chain's CDR3 is CASSLNRASETQYF. The CDR3 DNA reads TGCGCCAGCAGCTTGAACAGAGCTTCGGAGACCCAGTACTTC.

The J gene is TRBJ1-2, the V gene TRBV27; a possible D gene is TRBD1 (6 bases). The CDR3 totals 15 residues. Trimming left V 6 bases short and J 8 bases short, with 22 bases between. Germline V CDR1 and CDR2: MNHEY, SMNVEV (reference sequence). CDR3 DNA: TGTGCCAGCAGCCTCCGGGGGGGGCCGTTGGGAGGCTACACCTTC. Its translation is CASSLRGGPLGGYTF.

The rearrangement uses TRBV28 and TRBJ2-3, with D perhaps matching TRBD2 (6 bases). This CDR3 has 14 residues. Germline CDR1 is MDHEN and CDR2 is SYDVKM. V lost 3 bases and J lost 3, with 10 bases in between. CDR3 in amino acids: CASSLRDWTDTQYF. In DNA form, the CDR3 reads TGTGCCAGCAGTTTGCGGGATTGGACAGATACGCAGTATTTT.

This clone was observed a few times. The genes are TRBV6-6 and TRBJ2-7; the match to TRBD2 covers 7 bases. The CDR3 is made up of 14 amino acids. J lost 0 bases, V lost 3 bases, and 2 bases had no gene match. Per germline, CDR1 MNHNY and CDR2 SVGAGI (reference sequence). The CDR3 sequence: CASSYASGSYEQYF. The CDR3 nucleotides are TGTGCCAGCAGTTATGCTAGCGGCTCCTACGAGCAGTACTTC.

This clone was observed a handful of times. The CDR3 DNA is TGTGCCAGCAGCCGCACAGGGGCTACAGGCTCCTACAATGAGCAGTTCTTC. This translates into CASSRTGATGSYNEQFF. The chain uses TRBV5-6 and TRBJ2-1; 7 nucleotides line up with TRBD1. The germline gives CDR1 SGHDT, CDR2 YYEEEE. Trimming cost V 4 bases and J 0 bases; bases outside gene matches: 10. The CDR3 length is 17 residues.

The chain employs TRBV28 and TRBJ1-1; no definite D call. This CDR3 is 17 amino acids long. V was pared by 3 bases and J by 1 base, with 18 bases between. CDR1 and CDR2 from the germline V gene are MDHEN and SYDVKM. In DNA, the CDR3 is TGTGCCAGCAGTTTGGTCGGTGTAGGAGTAAAGAACACTGAAGCTTTCTTT. It is translated as CASSLVGVGVKNTEAFF.

The rearrangement uses TRBV18 and TRBJ2-5, with 8 bases matching TRBD1. CDR3 length equals 14 residues. After removal of 5 bases from V and 1 base from J, the junction contained 3 bases not matched to a gene. Germline V gives CDR1 KGHSH, CDR2 LQKENI. CDR3 nucleotide sequence: TGTGCCAGCTCATCGACAGGGGCCCAAGAGACCCAGTACTTC. It translates to CASSSTGAQETQYF.

This clone came up a few times. The chain joins TRBV2 to TRBJ1-5, with 9 bases identical to TRBD1. The germline V gene encodes CDR1 SNHLY and CDR2 FYNNEI. After removal of 4 bases from V and 1 base from J, the junction contained 11 bases not matched to a gene. The CDR3 is made up of 18 amino acids. The CDR3 nucleotides are TGTGCCAGCAGTGTCTCGGGGACAGGGAATCGGAGCAATCAGCCCCAGCATTTT. This gives the protein CASSVSGTGNRSNQPQHF.

Of note for this clone: Other nucleotide sequences in the sample specify the same CDR3. The chain has TRBV9 and TRBJ2-5; D possibly corresponds to TRBD2 (6 bases). Germline V CDR1 and CDR2: SGDLS, YYNGEE. CDR3 length equals 15 residues. Trimming shortened V by 4 bases and J by 2 bases, and 15 bases separated the two germline ends. The CDR3 DNA sequence: TGTGCCAGCAGCCCTGGTGTGGGGGGACAAGAGACCCAGTACTTC. Protein sequence: CASSPGVGGQETQYF. The full variable domain, rest sourced from reference TRBV9 and TRBJ2-5, is DSGVTQTPKHLITATGQRVTLRCSPRSGDLSVYWYQQSLDQGLQFLIQYYNGEERAKGNILERFSAQQFPDLHSELNLSSLELGDSALYFCASSPGVGGQETQYFGPGTRLLVL.

The chain links TRBV25-1 to TRBJ1-2; weak D call: TRBD1 (5 bases). This CDR3 is 14 amino acids long. The germline V gene has CDR1 MGHDK and CDR2 SYGVNS. The V gene lost 4 bases and the J gene lost 4 bases, with 13 bases spanning the gap. The CDR3 reads CASSGSGRSYGYTF. In DNA, the CDR3 is TGTGCCAGCAGTGGTTCAGGGAGGAGCTATGGCTACACCTTC.

A few counts support this clone. The chain has TRBV4-3 and TRBJ2-1; tentative D call: TRBD2 (6 bases). CDR3 length: 15 amino acids. The germline V and J ends were trimmed by 0 bases and 3 bases, with 9 bases remaining between them. Germline lookup yields CDR1 LGHNA and CDR2 YSLEER. This CDR3 reads CASSQEASVYNEQFF. The CDR3 nucleotides are TGCGCCAGCAGCCAAGAGGCTAGCGTCTACAATGAGCAGTTCTTC.

The V and J genes are TRBV21-1 and TRBJ2-5; the D call TRBD2 from the table was never checked on the DNA. TRBV21-1 represents a pseudogene. CDR3 length: 16 amino acids. The CDR3 sequence is CASSKGRGVGQETQYF. Written as DNA, the CDR3 is TGTGCCAGCAGCAAGGGGAGGGGCGTCGGCCAAGAGACCCAGTACTTC.

A few counts support this clone. The gene calls are TRBV29-1 and TRBJ1-1; TRBD1 might be the D (5 bases). The V and J ends lost 7 bases and 4 bases respectively, with 13 bases between them. This CDR3 contains 12 residues. CDR1 is SQVTM, CDR2 ANQGSEA, per germline. The CDR3 nucleotides are TGCAGCGCCACTCAGGGTATCACTGAAGCTTTCTTT. Encoded protein: CSATQGITEAFF.

This sequence joins TRBV6-5 and TRBJ1-4, with a tentative D call TRBD1 (5 bases). CDR1 is MNHEY and CDR2 is SVGAGI in the germline V gene. This CDR3 has 13 amino acids. V was cut by 5 bases and J by 12 bases, with 16 bases left in between. CDR3 in amino acids: CASSIVRERQLFF. CDR3 DNA: TGTGCCAGCAGTATAGTCAGGGAACGCCAACTGTTTTTT.

The rearrangement links TRBV7-2 to TRBJ2-5; D might be TRBD2 (6 bases). This CDR3 is built from 15 residues. V lost 4 bases, J lost 1 base, and 13 bases lay in between. Germline assignment: CDR1 SGHTA and CDR2 FQGNSA. The chain's CDR3 is CASSWSAGSQETQYF. The CDR3 DNA reads as TGTGCCAGCAGCTGGAGCGCGGGGAGCCAAGAGACCCAGTACTTC.

CDR3 loop: CSVNFGQGRIETQYF. The CDR3 DNA reads TGCAGCGTTAACTTCGGACAGGGGAGAATTGAGACCCAGTACTTC. The chain recombines TRBV29-1 with TRBJ2-5, with 9 bases matching TRBD1. The V gene end was trimmed by 5 bases and the J gene end by 5 bases; junction bases not matched to a gene: 12. Per the germline V gene, CDR1 is SQVTM and CDR2 is ANQGSEA. This CDR3 spans 15 amino acids.

The J gene is TRBJ2-5, the V gene TRBV9, with D possibly matching TRBD1 (6 bases). Germline CDR1 SGDLS, CDR2 YYNGEE. This CDR3 is 16 amino acids long. The V end lost 0 bases, the J end lost 5 bases, and 17 bases lay between the germline ends. The CDR3 bases are TGTGCCAGCAGCGTAGGGACCAGGGGATATGGGGAGACCCAGTACTTC. Translated: CASSVGTRGYGETQYF.

The rearrangement uses TRBV2 and TRBJ1-2, with unresolved D. Looked up from germline, CDR1 is SNHLY and CDR2 is FYNNEI. CDR3 length equals 13 residues. V was pared by 4 bases and J by 4 bases, with 10 bases between. CDR3 amino acids: CASSGRPSYGYTF. The CDR3, as DNA: TGTGCCAGCAGTGGCAGGCCAAGCTATGGCTACACCTTC.

The V gene is TRBV7-2, the J gene TRBJ2-7; D gene unclear. This CDR3 has 15 amino acids. The V end lost 5 bases, the J end lost 2 bases, and 16 bases lay between the germline ends. The germline CDR1 and CDR2 sequences are SGHTA and FQGNSA. CDR3 in DNA: TGTGCCAGCAGCCCCCGGCTACGAGGCACCTACGAGCAGTACTTC. It encodes CASSPRLRGTYEQYF. The whole variable domain, filled in from reference TRBV7-2 and TRBJ2-7, reads GAGVSQSPSNKVTEKGKDVELRCDPISGHTALYWYRQSLGQGLEFLIYFQGNSAPDKSGLPSDRFSAERTGGSVSTLTIQRTQQEDSAVYLCASSPRLRGTYEQYFGPGTRLTVT.

This chain uses TRBV5-1 with TRBJ2-1, with D possibly matching TRBD2 (5 bases). The CDR3 has 15 residues. The ends were cut back, 0 bases at V and 10 bases at J, with 17 bases in the middle. The germline V gene encodes CDR1 SGHRS and CDR2 YFSETQ. CDR3 nucleotide sequence: TGCGCCAGCAGCTTGGCCGCAAAACAAGGAGGCGAGCAGTTCTTC. Translation gives CASSLAAKQGGEQFF.

J is TRBJ2-5 and V is TRBV7-2; 9 bases line up with TRBD2. The tail of the sequence fits TRBJ2-7 better, so the J call may be wrong. The CDR3 is 16 amino acids. Per the germline V gene, CDR1 is SGHTA and CDR2 is FQGNSA. The chain's CDR3 is CASSPLGVAGVYEQYF. The CDR3 DNA sequence: TGTGCCAGCAGCCCGCTAGGTGTAGCGGGAGTCTACGAGCAGTACTTC.

This rearrangement joins TRBV10-2 to TRBJ1-1; TRBD1 aligns across 9 bases. Germline V gene sequence: CDR1 WSHSY, CDR2 SAAADI. There are 14 residues in the CDR3. The trim removed 0 bases at V and 5 bases at J, leaving 1 base unmatched. For the CDR3, the DNA is TGCGCCAGCAGTGAGTCGGACAGGGGAACTGAAGCTTTCTTT. It encodes CASSESDRGTEAFF.

The chain couples TRBV28 to TRBJ2-1, with 9 bases identical to TRBD2. The CDR3 has 16 amino acids. The germline CDR1 and CDR2 sequences are MDHEN and SYDVKM. Losses at the gene ends were 6 bases for V and 3 bases for J; bases not matched to a gene: 9. CDR3: CASRPPSSGIYNEQFF. In DNA form, the CDR3 reads TGTGCCAGCAGACCCCCCTCTAGCGGGATCTACAATGAGCAGTTCTTC.

This rearrangement joins TRBV29-1 to TRBJ2-3, with D unresolved. CDR3 length: 12 residues. Trimming pared 8 bases from V and 4 bases from J, leaving 13 bases between. Germline V gene data show CDR1 as SQVTM and CDR2 as ANQGSEA. The CDR3 loop reads CSLLEVADTQYF. CDR3 DNA sequence: TGCAGCCTCCTAGAAGTAGCAGATACGCAGTATTTT.

V and J are TRBV7-9 and TRBJ2-3; 10 positions agree with TRBD2. This CDR3 is built from 17 residues. Germline CDR1 reads SEHNR; CDR2 reads FQNEAQ (reference sequence). The junction had 9 bases not matched to a gene; V was cut back by 5 bases and J by 1 base. Here the CDR3 DNA reads TGTGCCAGCAGCCAAGGGCTAGCGGGAGCCCGCACAGATACGCAGTATTTT. This gives the protein CASSQGLAGARTDTQYF.

The chain recombines TRBV19 with TRBJ1-6; no firm D call. The CDR3 contains 13 residues. Germline loops: CDR1 LNHDA, CDR2 SQIVND (reference sequence). V lost 3 bases and J 7 bases, leaving 7 bases between the germline ends. The CDR3 DNA follows: TGTGCCAGTAGTATTGGTCGGAATTCACCCCTCCACTTT. Residues: CASSIGRNSPLHF.